The 4 T cell receptor beta chains below come from one sample, sequenced in a study of T cell changes during pregnancy in multiple sclerosis. Only in-frame clones appear in the TCRdb table, and some are missing; sequencing was by immunoSEQ multiplex PCR. Here the sample spans about 60,000 clones, 90% being singletons. The sequencing here drew on peripheral blood, taken in the second trimester of pregnancy. The source is a female donor in good health, enrolled as a control in a pregnancy study.

This clone has a handful of counts. The chain uses TRBV30 and TRBJ1-2; TRBD1 aligns across 7 bases. The germline CDR1 and CDR2 sequences are GTSNPN and SVGIG (reference sequence). The CDR3 spans 13 residues. V lost 5 bases and J lost 2; bases outside the gene matches: 5. DNA for the CDR3: TGTGCCTGGGGACCGGGACAGAACTATGGCTACACCTTC. This encodes CAWGPGQNYGYTF. Full variable domain (outside the CDR3, taken from reference TRBV30 and TRBJ1-2): SQTIHQWPATLVQPVGSPLSLECTVEGTSNPNLYWYRQAAGRGLQLLFYSVGIGQISSEVPQNLSASRPQDRQFILSSKKLLLSDSGFYLCAWGPGQNYGYTFGSGTRLTVV.

The V call is TRBV4-1, the J call TRBJ2-5; D is ambiguous. V was clipped by 1 base and J by 5 bases, with 20 bases between them. The CDR3 has 17 amino acids. CDR1 is MGHRA, CDR2 YSYEKL, per germline. As DNA, the CDR3 is TGCGCCAGCAGCCAAGGCTTAGCTATCCGTACTGAGGAGACCCAGTACTTC. This translates into CASSQGLAIRTEETQYF.

The chain is built from TRBV5-1 and TRBJ1-1; D unclear. The germline V and J ends were trimmed by 0 bases and 3 bases, with 6 bases remaining between them. CDR1 and CDR2 (germline): SGHRS, YFSETQ. CDR3 size: 13 residues. CDR3 region: CASSLGADTEAFF. CDR3 bases: TGCGCCAGCAGCTTGGGGGCAGACACTGAAGCTTTCTTT. Full variable domain (remainder filled in from reference TRBV5-1 and TRBJ1-1): KAGVTQTPRYLIKTRGQQVTLSCSPISGHRSVSWYQQTPGQGLQFLFEYFSETQRNKGNFPGRFSGRQFSNSRSEMNVSTLELGDSALYLCASSLGADTEAFFGQGTRLTVV.

V and J are TRBV28 and TRBJ1-5, with a possible D match to TRBD1 (5 bases). The germline gives CDR1 MDHEN, CDR2 SYDVKM. V gave up 6 bases and J gave up 4 bases, with 10 bases separating them. The CDR3 extends over 13 amino acids. The CDR3 bases are TGTGCCAGCAGATCGACAGAAAATCAGCCCCAGCATTTT. This encodes CASRSTENQPQHF.